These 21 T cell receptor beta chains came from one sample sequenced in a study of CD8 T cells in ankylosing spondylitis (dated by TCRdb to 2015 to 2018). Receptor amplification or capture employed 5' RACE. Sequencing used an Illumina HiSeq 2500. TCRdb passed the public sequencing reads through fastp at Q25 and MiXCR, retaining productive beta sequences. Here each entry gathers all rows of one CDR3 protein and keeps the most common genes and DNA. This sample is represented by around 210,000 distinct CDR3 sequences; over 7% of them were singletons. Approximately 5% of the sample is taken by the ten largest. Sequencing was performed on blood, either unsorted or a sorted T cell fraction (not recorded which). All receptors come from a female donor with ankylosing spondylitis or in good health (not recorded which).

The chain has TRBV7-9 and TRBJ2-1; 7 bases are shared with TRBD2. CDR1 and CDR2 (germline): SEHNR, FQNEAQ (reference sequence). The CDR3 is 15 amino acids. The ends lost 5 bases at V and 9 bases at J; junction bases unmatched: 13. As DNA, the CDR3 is TGTGCCAGCAGCATCGGACTAGTGGGAAAGAGTGAGCAGTTCTTC. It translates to CASSIGLVGKSEQFF.

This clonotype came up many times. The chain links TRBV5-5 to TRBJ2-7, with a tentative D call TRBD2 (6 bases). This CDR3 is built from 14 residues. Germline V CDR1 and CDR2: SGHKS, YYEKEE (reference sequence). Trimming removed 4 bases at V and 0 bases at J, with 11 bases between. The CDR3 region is CASSMAGSSYEQYF. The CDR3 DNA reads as TGTGCCAGCAGCATGGCGGGGAGCTCCTACGAGCAGTACTTC.

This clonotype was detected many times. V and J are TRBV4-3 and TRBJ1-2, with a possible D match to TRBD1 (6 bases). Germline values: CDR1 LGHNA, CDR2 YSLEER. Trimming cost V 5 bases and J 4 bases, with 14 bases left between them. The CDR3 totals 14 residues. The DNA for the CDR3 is TGCGCCAGCAGCTCCCGGCGGACAGCCTATGGCTACACCTTC. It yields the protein CASSSRRTAYGYTF.

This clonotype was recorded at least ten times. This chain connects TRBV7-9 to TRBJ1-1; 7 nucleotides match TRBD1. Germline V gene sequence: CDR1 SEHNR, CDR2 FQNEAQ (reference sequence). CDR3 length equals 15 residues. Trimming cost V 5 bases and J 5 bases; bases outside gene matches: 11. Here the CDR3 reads CASSPRDRGQTEAFF. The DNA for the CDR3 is TGTGCCAGCAGCCCTCGGGATAGGGGGCAGACTGAAGCTTTCTTT.

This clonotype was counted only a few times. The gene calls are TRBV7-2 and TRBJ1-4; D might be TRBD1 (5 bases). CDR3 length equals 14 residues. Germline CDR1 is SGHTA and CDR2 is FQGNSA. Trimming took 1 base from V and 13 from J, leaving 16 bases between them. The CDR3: CASSLGGTAQRLFF. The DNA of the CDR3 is TGTGCCAGCAGCTTAGGAGGGACGGCCCAAAGACTGTTTTTT.

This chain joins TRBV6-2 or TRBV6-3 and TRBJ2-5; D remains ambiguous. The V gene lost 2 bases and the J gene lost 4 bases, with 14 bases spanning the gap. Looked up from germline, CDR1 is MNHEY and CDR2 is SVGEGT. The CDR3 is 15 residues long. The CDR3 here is CASSYAPTDGETQYF. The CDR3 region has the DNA TGTGCCAGCAGTTACGCCCCAACTGACGGAGAGACCCAGTACTTC.

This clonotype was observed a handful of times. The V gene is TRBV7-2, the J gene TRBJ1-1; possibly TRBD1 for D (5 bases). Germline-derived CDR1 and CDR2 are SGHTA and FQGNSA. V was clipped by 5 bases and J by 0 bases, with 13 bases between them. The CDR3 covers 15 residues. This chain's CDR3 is CASSRIVGLNTEAFF. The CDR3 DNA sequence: TGTGCCAGCAGCCGTATCGTGGGACTGAACACTGAAGCTTTCTTT.

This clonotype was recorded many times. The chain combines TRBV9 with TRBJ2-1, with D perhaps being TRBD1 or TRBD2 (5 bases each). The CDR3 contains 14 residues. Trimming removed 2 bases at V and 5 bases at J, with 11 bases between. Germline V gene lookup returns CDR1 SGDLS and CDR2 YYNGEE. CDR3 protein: CASSVGTVNNEQFF. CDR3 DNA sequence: TGTGCCAGCAGCGTTGGGACGGTTAACAATGAGCAGTTCTTC.

The CDR3 bases are TGTGCCTGGAGTGTAAATCGCGGCCGTACCCAGCATTTT. Translation: CAWSVNRGRTQHF. The V call is TRBV30, the J call TRBJ1-5; D is undetermined. Per the germline V gene, CDR1 is GTSNPN and CDR2 is SVGIG (reference sequence). The CDR3 is 13 residues long. V was shortened by 0 bases and J by 11 bases, with 14 bases between the two germline ends.

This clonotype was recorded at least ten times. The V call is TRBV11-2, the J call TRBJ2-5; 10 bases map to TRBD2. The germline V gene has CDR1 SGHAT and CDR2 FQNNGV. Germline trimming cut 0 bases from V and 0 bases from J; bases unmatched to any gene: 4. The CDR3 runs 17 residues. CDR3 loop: CASSLELAGPYQETQYF. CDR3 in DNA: TGTGCCAGCAGCTTAGAACTAGCGGGACCGTACCAAGAGACCCAGTACTTC.

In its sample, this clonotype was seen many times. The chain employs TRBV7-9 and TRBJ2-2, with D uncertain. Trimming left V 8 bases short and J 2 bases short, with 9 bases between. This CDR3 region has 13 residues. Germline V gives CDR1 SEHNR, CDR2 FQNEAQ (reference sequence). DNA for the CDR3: TGTGCCAGCGGCAGAATTAACACCGGGGAGCTGTTTTTT. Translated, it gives CASGRINTGELFF.

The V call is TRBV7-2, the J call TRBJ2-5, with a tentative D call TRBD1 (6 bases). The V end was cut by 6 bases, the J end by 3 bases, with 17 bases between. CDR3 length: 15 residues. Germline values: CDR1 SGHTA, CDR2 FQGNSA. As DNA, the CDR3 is TGTGCCAGCAGATTGACAGGATTAGCAGAAGAGACCCAGTACTTC. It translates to CASRLTGLAEETQYF.

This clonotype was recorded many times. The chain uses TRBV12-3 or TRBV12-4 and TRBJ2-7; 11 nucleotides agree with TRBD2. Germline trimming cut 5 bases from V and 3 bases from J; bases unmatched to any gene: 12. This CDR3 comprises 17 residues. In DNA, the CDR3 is TGTGCCAGCAGTCCCCCCCAGGTGGGACTAGCGGACTACGAGCAGTACTTC. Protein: CASSPPQVGLADYEQYF.

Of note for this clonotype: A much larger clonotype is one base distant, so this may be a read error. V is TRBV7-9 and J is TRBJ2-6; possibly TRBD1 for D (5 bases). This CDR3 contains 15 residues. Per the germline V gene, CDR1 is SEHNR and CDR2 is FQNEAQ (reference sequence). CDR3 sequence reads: CASSPRQSGANVPTF. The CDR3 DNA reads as TGTGCCAGCAGCCCCCGACAGTCTGGGGCCAACGTCCCGACTTTC. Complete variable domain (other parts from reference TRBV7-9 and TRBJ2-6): DTGVSQNPRHKITKRGQNVTFRCDPISEHNRLYWYRQTLGQGPEFLTYFQNEAQLEKSRLLSDRFSAERPKGSFSTLEIQRTEQGDSAMYLCASSPRQSGANVPTFGAGSRLTVL.

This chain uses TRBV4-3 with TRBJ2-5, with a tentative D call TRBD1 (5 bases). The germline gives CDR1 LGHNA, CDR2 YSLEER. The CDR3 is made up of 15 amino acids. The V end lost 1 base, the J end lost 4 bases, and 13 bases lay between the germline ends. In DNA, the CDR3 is TGCGCCAGCAGCCAAGGGGGCTGGGGTCCAGAGACCCAGTACTTC. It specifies CASSQGGWGPETQYF.

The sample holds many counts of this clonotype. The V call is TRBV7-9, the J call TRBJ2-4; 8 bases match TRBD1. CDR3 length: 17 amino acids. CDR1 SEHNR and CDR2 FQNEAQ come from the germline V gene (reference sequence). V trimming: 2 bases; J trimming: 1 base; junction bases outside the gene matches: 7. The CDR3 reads CASSLLLQGAAKNIQYF. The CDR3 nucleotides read TGTGCCAGCAGCTTATTACTCCAGGGGGCTGCCAAAAACATTCAGTACTTC.

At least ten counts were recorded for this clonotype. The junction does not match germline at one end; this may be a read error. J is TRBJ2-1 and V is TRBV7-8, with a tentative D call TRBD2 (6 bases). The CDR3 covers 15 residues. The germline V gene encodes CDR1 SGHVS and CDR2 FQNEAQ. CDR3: CASSLVGGTYNEQFF. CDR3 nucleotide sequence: TGCGCCAGCAGCTTGGTCGGGGGTACCTACAATGAGCAGTTCTTC.

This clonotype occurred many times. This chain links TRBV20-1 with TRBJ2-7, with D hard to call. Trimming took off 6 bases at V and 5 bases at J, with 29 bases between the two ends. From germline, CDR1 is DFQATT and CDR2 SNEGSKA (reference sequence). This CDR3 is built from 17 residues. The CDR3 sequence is CSAPGPYGSEVFDEQYF. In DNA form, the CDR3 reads TGCAGTGCCCCCGGGCCTTATGGTAGTGAAGTTTTCGACGAGCAGTACTTC.

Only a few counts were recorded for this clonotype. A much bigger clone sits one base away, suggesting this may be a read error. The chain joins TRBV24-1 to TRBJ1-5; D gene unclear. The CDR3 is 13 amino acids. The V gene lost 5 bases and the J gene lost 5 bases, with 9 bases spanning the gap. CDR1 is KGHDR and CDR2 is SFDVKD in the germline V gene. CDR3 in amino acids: CATSGRRDQPQHF. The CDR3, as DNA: TGTGCCACCAGTGGCCGAAGGGATCAGCCCCAGCATTTT.

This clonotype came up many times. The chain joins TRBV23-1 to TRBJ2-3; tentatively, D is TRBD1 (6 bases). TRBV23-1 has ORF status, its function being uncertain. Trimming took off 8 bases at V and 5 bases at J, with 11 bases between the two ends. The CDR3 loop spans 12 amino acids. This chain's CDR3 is CASSRGRDTQYF. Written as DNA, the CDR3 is TGCGCCAGCTCAAGGGGGAGAGATACGCAGTATTTT.

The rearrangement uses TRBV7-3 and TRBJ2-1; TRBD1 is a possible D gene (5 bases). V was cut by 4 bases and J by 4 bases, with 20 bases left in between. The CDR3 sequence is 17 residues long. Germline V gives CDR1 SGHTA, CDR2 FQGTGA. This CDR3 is CASSSPSPGQKYNEQFF. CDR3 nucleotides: TGTGCCAGCAGCTCCCCTTCCCCCGGACAAAAATACAATGAGCAGTTCTTC.